The 30 T cell receptor beta chains below all came from one sample that was sequenced in a study of T cells in Graves' hyperthyroidism and ophthalmopathy. There were TCR beta CDR3 regions amplified from RNA transcripts. The HTBI primer set served for first-round RT-PCR of the TCR CDR3. TCRdb itself ran the multiplex PCR reads through MiXCR, one entry per CDR3 protein. This sample has about 300,000 distinct CDR3 sequences, with 12% to 15% found just once. Sequencing used blood. These receptors were collected from a middle-aged woman with Graves' hyperthyroidism.

This clonotype was observed many times. The CDR3 coding sequence is TGTGCCAGCAGCTCTAGGGGCGGGTTTTTCTATGGCTACACCTTC. Translating gives CASSSRGGFFYGYTF. The rearrangement uses TRBV7-2 and TRBJ1-2, with D maybe TRBD1 (5 bases). The V end lost 4 bases, the J end lost 4 bases, and 16 bases lay between the germline ends. CDR3 length: 15 amino acids. The germline gives CDR1 SGHTA, CDR2 FQGNSA.

The sample holds many counts of this clonotype. The V and J genes are TRBV7-2 and TRBJ1-2; 9 nucleotides align to TRBD1. J was trimmed by 7 bases and V by 2 bases; bases with no gene match: 5. CDR3 length: 14 residues. Germline assignment: CDR1 SGHTA and CDR2 FQGNSA. CDR3 sequence: CASSLSGTGSGYTF. The DNA of the CDR3 is TGTGCCAGCAGCTTATCCGGGACAGGGTCTGGCTACACCTTC.

This clonotype has a count of ten or more. The V gene is TRBV28, the J gene TRBJ2-3, with unresolved D. V dropped 5 bases and J dropped 2 bases, with 17 bases sitting between them. CDR1 MDHEN and CDR2 SYDVKM come from the germline V gene. The CDR3 spans 16 residues. The CDR3 bases are TGTGCCAGCAGTCCCCGTGGCGCGCAAGCCACAGATACGCAGTATTTT. Protein sequence: CASSPRGAQATDTQYF.

This clonotype showed up just once. This chain connects TRBV7-9 to TRBJ2-2, with a possible D match to TRBD2 (6 bases). Trimming cost V 5 bases and J 0 bases, with 13 bases left between them. Germline V gene lookup returns CDR1 SEHNR and CDR2 FQNEAQ (reference sequence). The CDR3 length is 16 residues. This CDR3 reads CASSPGEYANTGELFF. CDR3 bases: TGTGCCAGCAGCCCGGGGGAGTACGCGAACACCGGGGAGCTGTTTTTT.

This clonotype was found many times. V and J are TRBV15 and TRBJ2-1; no reliable D call. The CDR3 consists of 14 residues. Trimming cost V 4 bases and J 4 bases, with 11 bases left between them. The germline V gene encodes CDR1 LNHNV and CDR2 YYDKDF (reference sequence). DNA of the CDR3: TGTGCCACCAGCAATAATAGACTTTACAATGAGCAGTTCTTC. Its translation is CATSNNRLYNEQFF.

There are many counts of this clonotype. The chain employs TRBV11-2 and TRBJ1-1, with D hard to call. The ends were cut back, 5 bases at V and 6 bases at J, with 7 bases in the middle. There are 11 residues in the CDR3. In germline, CDR1 is SGHAT, CDR2 FQNNGV. The CDR3 nucleotides are TGTGCCAGCAGCCAATCCTCTGAAGCTTTCTTT. Protein product: CASSQSSEAFF. The full variable domain, in which reference TRBV11-2 and TRBJ1-1 provide the parts outside the CDR3, is EAGVAQSPRYKIIEKRQSVAFWCNPISGHATLYWYQQILGQGPKLLIQFQNNGVVDDSQLPKDRFSAERLKGVDSTLKIQPAKLEDSAVYLCASSQSSEAFFGQGTRLTVV.

Ten or more counts support this clonotype. This rearrangement joins TRBV12-3 or TRBV12-4 to TRBJ1-2, with D tentatively TRBD1 (5 bases). The CDR3 has 13 amino acids. Trimming took off 5 bases at V and 8 bases at J, with 15 bases between the two ends. The CDR3 DNA follows: TGTGCCAGCAGTCCATCGGCCAGGGTGGGCTACACCTTC. It is translated as CASSPSARVGYTF.

V is TRBV2 and J is TRBJ1-1; TRBD1 matches 11 bases. Germline V lookup: CDR1 SNHLY, CDR2 FYNNEI. The ends lost 6 bases at V and 5 bases at J; junction bases unmatched: 8. CDR3 length: 15 amino acids. CDR3 sequence reads: CASRNPGQGDTEAFF. For the CDR3, the DNA is TGTGCCAGCAGGAACCCGGGACAGGGGGATACTGAAGCTTTCTTT.

This clonotype came up once. This chain links TRBV20-1 with TRBJ1-2; D remains unclear. Germline lookup yields CDR1 DFQATT and CDR2 SNEGSKA (reference sequence). The CDR3 runs 11 residues. The V gene lost 6 bases and the J gene lost 13 bases, with 18 bases spanning the gap. The CDR3 here is CSARYQEVGTF. The CDR3 DNA reads as TGCAGTGCCAGGTATCAAGAAGTTGGCACCTTC.

The chain links TRBV19 to TRBJ1-5, with D unresolved. The CDR3 totals 15 residues. Trimming stripped 10 bases from V and 0 bases from J, with 16 bases between. CDR1 is LNHDA, CDR2 SQIVND, per germline (reference sequence). The CDR3 DNA reads TGTGCCACCTTACCCCGCCAGAATAGCAATCAGCCCCAGCATTTT. Residues: CATLPRQNSNQPQHF.

This clonotype is labeled medium-sized. The V call is TRBV28, the J call TRBJ1-2; TRBD1 is a possible D gene (5 bases). Germline V gene data show CDR1 as MDHEN and CDR2 as SYDVKM. Trimming cost V 2 bases and J 7 bases, with 8 bases left between them. The CDR3 sequence is 12 residues long. This CDR3 is CASSLRQLGYTF. CDR3 nucleotides: TGTGCCAGCAGTTTACGACAGCTTGGCTACACCTTC.

V usage is TRBV7-3 and J usage is TRBJ1-1, with TRBD1 as a possible D gene (5 bases). Germline V gene lookup returns CDR1 SGHTA and CDR2 FQGTGA. The CDR3 runs to 14 residues. Trimming stripped 2 bases from V and 1 base from J, with 8 bases between. CDR3 in amino acids: CASSLGHKNTEAFF. CDR3 in DNA: TGTGCCAGCAGCTTAGGACACAAGAACACTGAAGCTTTCTTT.

The CDR3 loop is CASSLTGGASQPQHF. Written as DNA, the CDR3 is TGTGCCAGCAGCCTTACAGGGGGCGCAAGTCAGCCCCAGCATTTT. This chain uses TRBV12-3 or TRBV12-4 with TRBJ1-5; 9 nucleotides match TRBD1. The CDR3 has 15 residues. With V trimmed by 6 bases and J by 6 bases, 9 bases remained unmatched.

In its sample, this clonotype was seen many times. CDR3 nucleotide sequence: TGTGCCAGCAAAGAGGACGGCGTAAAGGGCTACACCTTC. Protein product: CASKEDGVKGYTF. The chain joins TRBV2 to TRBJ1-2; D gene ambiguous. Per the germline V gene, CDR1 is SNHLY and CDR2 is FYNNEI. Trimming removed 7 bases from V and 8 bases from J, with 17 bases in between. The CDR3 sequence is 13 residues long.

In nucleotides, the CDR3 is TGTGCCAGCAGTCTTCGACGTCTACATTACAATGAGCAGTTCTTC. Protein sequence: CASSLRRLHYNEQFF. V and J are TRBV12-3 or TRBV12-4 and TRBJ2-1; D not resolved. The V and J ends lost 5 bases and 4 bases respectively, with 15 bases between them. The CDR3 contains 15 residues.

This clonotype was seen many times. The CDR3 loop reads CASNPTGGAGRPQHF. As DNA, the CDR3 is TGTGCCAGCAACCCCACAGGGGGCGCCGGGAGGCCCCAGCATTTT. This chain connects TRBV28 to TRBJ1-5; 9 nucleotides match TRBD1. The CDR3 spans 15 residues. Trimming took 7 bases from V and 9 from J; bases not matched to a gene: 13. CDR1 MDHEN and CDR2 SYDVKM come from the germline V gene.

This clonotype was recorded at least ten times. The chain joins TRBV7-2 to TRBJ2-7, with TRBD1 as a possible D gene (6 bases). The CDR3 length is 12 residues. Between the trimmed V and J ends, which lost 6 bases and 3 bases, there was a span of 9 bases. The germline CDR1 and CDR2 sequences are SGHTA and FQGNSA. CDR3 nucleotides: TGTGCCAGCAGGGGGGACAACTACGAGCAGTACTTC. This gives the protein CASRGDNYEQYF.

The sample holds many counts of this clonotype. This sequence joins TRBV7-2 and TRBJ2-1; TRBD2 agrees at 8 bases. With V trimmed by 5 bases and J by 5 bases, 8 bases remained unmatched. The germline V gene has CDR1 SGHTA and CDR2 FQGNSA. This CDR3 comprises 15 residues. The CDR3: CASSPGGSGDNEQFF. In DNA form, the CDR3 reads TGTGCCAGCAGCCCGGGGGGTAGCGGGGACAATGAGCAGTTCTTC.

This clonotype has only a few counts. The rearrangement joins TRBV5-1 to TRBJ2-5, with a tentative D call TRBD1 (5 bases). The V end was cut by 4 bases, the J end by 3 bases, with 10 bases between. The germline V gene encodes CDR1 SGHRS and CDR2 YFSETQ. The CDR3 runs 13 residues. The CDR3 DNA sequence: TGCGCCAGCAGCGTTGGGGCCGAAGAGACCCAGTACTTC. Translating gives CASSVGAEETQYF.

The chain carries TRBV29-1 and TRBJ1-2; maybe TRBD1 (5 bases). From germline, CDR1 is SQVTM and CDR2 ANQGSEA. V was cut by 3 bases and J by 8 bases, with 19 bases left in between. The CDR3 covers 14 residues. CDR3 bases: TGCAGCGTTGATATCGGGGACGGGCAAGGAGGCTACACCTTC. Amino acids: CSVDIGDGQGGYTF.

The table lists this clonotype with many counts. The chain carries TRBV6-6 and TRBJ1-6; tentative D call: TRBD1 (5 bases). The CDR3 runs 15 residues. Germline V lookup: CDR1 MNHNY, CDR2 SVGAGI (reference sequence). The V and J ends lost 2 bases and 6 bases respectively, with 11 bases between them. The CDR3 nucleotides are TGTGCCAGCAGTTACGATCGGGACCGTAATTCACCCCTCCACTTT. It codes for CASSYDRDRNSPLHF.

This clonotype has ten or more counts. J is TRBJ2-7 and V is TRBV6-1; D call uncertain. The ends were cut back, 5 bases at V and 5 bases at J, with 10 bases in the middle. The CDR3 runs 12 residues. From germline, CDR1 is MNHNS and CDR2 SASEGT. CDR3: CASSRTLNEQYF. For the CDR3, the DNA is TGTGCCAGCAGTAGGACCCTAAACGAGCAGTACTTC.

This clonotype was found many times. The chain joins TRBV3-1 to TRBJ2-1; no clear D gene. The germline V gene has CDR1 LGHDT and CDR2 YNNKEL (reference sequence). The V gene lost 0 bases and the J gene lost 3 bases, with 12 bases spanning the gap. The CDR3 consists of 16 residues. The CDR3 here is CASSQDLGGVYNEQFF. Here the CDR3 DNA reads TGTGCCAGCAGCCAAGATCTGGGCGGAGTCTACAATGAGCAGTTCTTC.

The sample holds many counts of this clonotype. The chain uses TRBV2 and TRBJ1-4, with 8 nucleotides matching TRBD1. The CDR3 loop spans 13 amino acids. CDR1 is SNHLY, CDR2 FYNNEI, per germline. V was clipped by 7 bases and J by 8 bases; unmatched bases: 6. The CDR3 spells CASKGTGVEKLFF. CDR3 DNA sequence: TGTGCCAGCAAAGGGACAGGTGTCGAAAAACTGTTTTTT.

This clonotype was counted at least ten times. This chain uses TRBV2 with TRBJ1-4; D unclear. Germline V gives CDR1 SNHLY, CDR2 FYNNEI. This CDR3 region has 15 residues. V shed 6 bases and J shed 4 bases, with 15 bases lying between them. CDR3 amino acids: CASRKDPTLNEKLFF. The CDR3 DNA reads TGTGCCAGCAGGAAGGACCCGACCCTTAATGAAAAACTGTTTTTT.

CDR3 nucleotide sequence: TGTGCCAGCAGTCCCGGGCAGGGCCTCTCCTACGAGCAGTACTTC. It is translated as CASSPGQGLSYEQYF. The chain combines TRBV12-3 or TRBV12-4 with TRBJ2-7, with a possible D match to TRBD1 (5 bases). CDR3 length: 15 amino acids. V lost 5 bases, J lost 0 bases, and 14 bases lay in between.

The table lists this clonotype with many counts. The CDR3 here is CATSRAGAYNEQFF. The CDR3 DNA follows: TGTGCCACCAGCAGAGCGGGAGCGTACAATGAGCAGTTCTTC. The chain uses TRBV15 and TRBJ2-1; TRBD2 is a possible D gene (6 bases). Trimming shortened V by 1 base and J by 4 bases, and 8 bases separated the two germline ends. The germline CDR1 and CDR2 sequences are LNHNV and YYDKDF (reference sequence). The CDR3 has 14 residues. The whole variable domain, remainder taken from reference TRBV15 and TRBJ2-1, is DAMVIQNPRYQVTQFGKPVTLSCSQTLNHNVMYWYQQKSSQAPKLLFHYYDKDFNNEADTPDNFQSRRPNTSFCFLDIRSPGLGDTAMYLCATSRAGAYNEQFFGPGTRLTVL.

J is TRBJ2-1 and V is TRBV27; tentative D call: TRBD2 (7 bases). V lost 5 bases and J lost 4, with 9 bases in between. The CDR3 is made up of 13 amino acids. CDR1 is MNHEY, CDR2 SMNVEV, per germline (reference sequence). CDR3 in DNA: TGTGCCAGCAGTAGCGGGACATACAATGAGCAGTTCTTC. As protein: CASSSGTYNEQFF.

The chain joins TRBV27 to TRBJ2-1; D is unresolved. V lost 3 bases and J lost 9, with 9 bases in between. Germline values: CDR1 MNHEY, CDR2 SMNVEV (reference sequence). The CDR3 loop spans 12 amino acids. This chain's CDR3 is CASSFLWGEQFF. CDR3 nucleotides: TGTGCCAGCAGTTTCCTCTGGGGTGAGCAGTTCTTC.

In its sample, this clonotype was seen a few times. This chain joins TRBV5-6 and TRBJ1-5; 7 nucleotides align to TRBD1. V dropped 1 base and J dropped 9; count of bases not matched to a gene: 10. CDR3 length equals 15 residues. CDR1 and CDR2 (germline): SGHDT, YYEEEE. The chain's CDR3 is CASSLLRQGGRPQHF. CDR3 DNA: TGTGCCAGCAGCTTGTTACGACAGGGTGGCAGGCCCCAGCATTTT.